This record covers a single T cell receptor (beta chain). The target antigen is unknown. The germline V gene encodes CDR1 MNHEY and CDR2 SMNVEV (reference sequence). J was trimmed by 6 bases and V by 3 bases; bases with no gene match: 4. The CDR3 is 14 amino acids. The sample originates from a study of vaccination effects on CD4 cells after COVID-19. Study summary: Convalescent patients, a few in all, were sampled both early and late after vaccination. After the second dose, samples were taken at median day 72. Study-wide points: Late after vaccination, infection- and vaccine-induced clones showed marked clonal contraction. The post-vaccine spike-reactive clones of convalescents showed a predominance of new vaccine-induced clones.

Clones were sequenced by immunoSEQ multiplex PCR, and TCRdb holds only the in-frame ones, with some missing. The table shows tens of thousands of clones, with 76% occurring only once. Subsequent to 10 days of culture, CD4+ T cells were isolated. This person caught SARS-CoV-2 sometime from March to December 2020, and PCR testing confirmed the infection. Either the mRNA-1273 or the BNT162b2 vaccine was given to participants as two doses. The sequencing used CD4+ T cells from PBMCs cultured without peptide, collected after COVID-19 vaccination. The source is a human donor who had a prior SARS-CoV-2 infection. This sequence joins TRBV27 and TRBJ2-5; TRBD2 agrees at 10 bases. CDR3 sequence reads: CASSFLAGVKTQYF. CDR3 in DNA: TGTGCCAGCAGTTTCCTAGCGGGGGTAAAGACCCAGTACTTC.